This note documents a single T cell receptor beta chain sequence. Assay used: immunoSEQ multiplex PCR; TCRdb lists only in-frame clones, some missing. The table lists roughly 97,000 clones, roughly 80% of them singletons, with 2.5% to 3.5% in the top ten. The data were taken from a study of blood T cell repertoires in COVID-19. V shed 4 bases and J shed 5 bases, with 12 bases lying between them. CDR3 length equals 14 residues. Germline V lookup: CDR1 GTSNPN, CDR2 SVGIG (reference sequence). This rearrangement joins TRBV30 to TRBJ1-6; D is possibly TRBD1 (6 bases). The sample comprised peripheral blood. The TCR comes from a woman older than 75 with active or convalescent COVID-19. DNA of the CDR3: TGTGCCTGGAAGGGCCAGGGGCATAATTCACCCCTCCACTTT. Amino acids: CAWKGQGHNSPLHF.